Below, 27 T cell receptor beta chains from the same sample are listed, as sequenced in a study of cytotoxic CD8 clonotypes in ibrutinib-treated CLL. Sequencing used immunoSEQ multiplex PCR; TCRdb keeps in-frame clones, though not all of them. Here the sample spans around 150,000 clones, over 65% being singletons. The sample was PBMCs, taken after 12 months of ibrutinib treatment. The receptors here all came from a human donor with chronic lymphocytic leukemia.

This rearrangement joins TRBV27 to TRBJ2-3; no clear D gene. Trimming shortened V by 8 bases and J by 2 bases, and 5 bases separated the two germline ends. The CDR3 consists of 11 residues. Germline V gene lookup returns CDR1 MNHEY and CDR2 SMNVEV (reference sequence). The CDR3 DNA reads TGTGCCAGCGGGCCCACAGATACGCAGTATTTT. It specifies CASGPTDTQYF.

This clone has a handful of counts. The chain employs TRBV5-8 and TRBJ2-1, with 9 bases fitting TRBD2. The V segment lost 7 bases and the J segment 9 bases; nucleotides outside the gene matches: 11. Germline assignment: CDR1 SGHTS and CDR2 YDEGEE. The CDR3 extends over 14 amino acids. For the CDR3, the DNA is TGTGCCAGCTCTTATAGCGGGAGAATAGGTGAGCAGTTCTTC. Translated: CASSYSGRIGEQFF.

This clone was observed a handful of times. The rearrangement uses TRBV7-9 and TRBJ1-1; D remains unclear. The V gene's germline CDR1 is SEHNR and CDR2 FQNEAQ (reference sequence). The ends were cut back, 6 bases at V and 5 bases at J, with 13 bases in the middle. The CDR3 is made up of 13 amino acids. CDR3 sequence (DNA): TGTGCCAGCAGTATTACCTCGGAGACTGAAGCTTTCTTT. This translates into CASSITSETEAFF.

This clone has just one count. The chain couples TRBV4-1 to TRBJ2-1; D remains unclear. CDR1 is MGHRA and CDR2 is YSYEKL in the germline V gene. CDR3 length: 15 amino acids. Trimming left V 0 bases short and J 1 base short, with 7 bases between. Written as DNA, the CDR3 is TGCGCCAGCAGCCAAGATCCGGCTTCCTACAATGAGCAGTTCTTC. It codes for CASSQDPASYNEQFF.

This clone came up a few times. The CDR3 region has the DNA TGTGCCAGCAACAGGGTTAACTATGGCTACACCTTC. It yields the protein CASNRVNYGYTF. The gene calls are TRBV2 and TRBJ1-2, with D perhaps TRBD1 (6 bases). The CDR3 is made up of 12 amino acids. V shed 7 bases and J shed 1 base, with 7 bases lying between them. Germline assignment: CDR1 SNHLY and CDR2 FYNNEI.

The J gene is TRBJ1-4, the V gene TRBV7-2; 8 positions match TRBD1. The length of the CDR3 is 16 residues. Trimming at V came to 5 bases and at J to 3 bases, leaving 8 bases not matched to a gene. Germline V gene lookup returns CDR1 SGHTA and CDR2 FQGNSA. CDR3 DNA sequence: TGTGCCAGCAGCCTCGGACAGGGCCCAGCTAATGAAAAACTGTTTTTT. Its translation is CASSLGQGPANEKLFF. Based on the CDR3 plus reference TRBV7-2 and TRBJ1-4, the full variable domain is GAGVSQSPSNKVTEKGKDVELRCDPISGHTALYWYRQSLGQGLEFLIYFQGNSAPDKSGLPSDRFSAERTGGSVSTLTIQRTQQEDSAVYLCASSLGQGPANEKLFFGSGTQLSVL.

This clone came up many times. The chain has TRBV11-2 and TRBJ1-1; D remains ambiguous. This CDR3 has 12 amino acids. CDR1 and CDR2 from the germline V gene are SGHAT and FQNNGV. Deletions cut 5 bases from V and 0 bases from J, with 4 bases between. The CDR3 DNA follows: TGTGCCAGCAGCCAATTGAACACTGAAGCTTTCTTT. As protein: CASSQLNTEAFF.

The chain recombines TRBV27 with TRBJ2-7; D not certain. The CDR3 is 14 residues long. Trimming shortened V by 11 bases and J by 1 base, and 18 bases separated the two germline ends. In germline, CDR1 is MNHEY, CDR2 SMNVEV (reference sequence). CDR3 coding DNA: TGTGCCGTTCCGACATGGTATATATCCTACGAGCAGTACTTC. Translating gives CAVPTWYISYEQYF.

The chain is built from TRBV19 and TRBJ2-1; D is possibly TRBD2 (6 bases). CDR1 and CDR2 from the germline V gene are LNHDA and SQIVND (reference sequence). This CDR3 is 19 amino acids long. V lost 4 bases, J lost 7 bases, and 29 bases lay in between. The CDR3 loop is CASSKGGGDFSRVDNEQFF. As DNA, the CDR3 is TGTGCCAGTAGTAAAGGAGGAGGGGACTTTTCCCGAGTGGATAATGAGCAGTTCTTC.

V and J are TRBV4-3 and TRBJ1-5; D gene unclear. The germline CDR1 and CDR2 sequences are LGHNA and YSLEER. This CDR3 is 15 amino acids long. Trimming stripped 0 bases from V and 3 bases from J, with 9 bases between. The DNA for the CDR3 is TGCGCCAGCAGCCAAGAGTTGGCAGCCAATCAGCCCCAGCATTTT. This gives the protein CASSQELAANQPQHF.

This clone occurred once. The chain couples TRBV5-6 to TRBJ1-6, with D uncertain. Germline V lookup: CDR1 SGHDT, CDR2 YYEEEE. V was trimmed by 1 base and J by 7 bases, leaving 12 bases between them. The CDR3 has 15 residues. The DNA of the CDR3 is TGTGCCAGCAGCTTGTTTGGCCGGCTAAATTCACCCCTCCACTTT. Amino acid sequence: CASSLFGRLNSPLHF.

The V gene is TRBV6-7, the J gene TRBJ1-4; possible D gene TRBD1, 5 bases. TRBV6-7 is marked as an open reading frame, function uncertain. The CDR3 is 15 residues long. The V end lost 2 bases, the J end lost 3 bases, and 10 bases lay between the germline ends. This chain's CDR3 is CASSYPGDPNEKLFF. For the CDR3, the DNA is TGTGCCAGCAGTTACCCCGGGGACCCTAATGAAAAACTGTTTTTT.

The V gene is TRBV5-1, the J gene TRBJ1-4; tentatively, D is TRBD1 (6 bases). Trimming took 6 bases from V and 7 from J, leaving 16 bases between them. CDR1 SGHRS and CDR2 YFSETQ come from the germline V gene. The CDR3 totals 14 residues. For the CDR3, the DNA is TGCGCCAGCACCGATTCGGGGGGGCCTGAAAAACTGTTTTTT. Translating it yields CASTDSGGPEKLFF.

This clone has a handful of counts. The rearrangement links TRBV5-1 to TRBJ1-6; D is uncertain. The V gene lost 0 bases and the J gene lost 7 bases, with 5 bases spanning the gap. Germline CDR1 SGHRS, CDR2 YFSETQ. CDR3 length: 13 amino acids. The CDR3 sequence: CASSLGGNSPLHF. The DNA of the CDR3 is TGCGCCAGCAGCTTGGGCGGGAATTCACCCCTCCACTTT.

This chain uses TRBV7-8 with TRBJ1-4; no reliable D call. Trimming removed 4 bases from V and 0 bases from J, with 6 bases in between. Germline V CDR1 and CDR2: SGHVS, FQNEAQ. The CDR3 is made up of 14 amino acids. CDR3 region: CASSSSSTNEKLFF. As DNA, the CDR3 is TGTGCCAGCAGCTCATCCTCAACTAATGAAAAACTGTTTTTT.

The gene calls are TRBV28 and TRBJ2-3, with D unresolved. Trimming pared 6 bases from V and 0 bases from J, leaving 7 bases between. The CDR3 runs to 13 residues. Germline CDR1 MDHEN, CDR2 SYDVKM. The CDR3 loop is CASSRTSTDTQYF. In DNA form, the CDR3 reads TGTGCCAGCAGCCGCACTAGCACAGATACGCAGTATTTT.

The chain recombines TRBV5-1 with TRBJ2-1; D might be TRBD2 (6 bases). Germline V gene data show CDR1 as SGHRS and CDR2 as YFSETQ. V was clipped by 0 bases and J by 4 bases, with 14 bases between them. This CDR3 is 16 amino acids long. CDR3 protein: CASSLAGGDVYNEQFF. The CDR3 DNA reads TGCGCCAGCAGCTTGGCCGGAGGGGACGTTTACAATGAGCAGTTCTTC.

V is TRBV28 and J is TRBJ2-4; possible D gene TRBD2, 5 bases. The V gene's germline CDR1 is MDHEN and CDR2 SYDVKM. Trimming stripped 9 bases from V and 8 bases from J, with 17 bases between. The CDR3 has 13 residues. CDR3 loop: CASSTKSPYIQYF. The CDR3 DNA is TGTGCCAGTTCGACTAAATCCCCCTACATTCAGTACTTC.

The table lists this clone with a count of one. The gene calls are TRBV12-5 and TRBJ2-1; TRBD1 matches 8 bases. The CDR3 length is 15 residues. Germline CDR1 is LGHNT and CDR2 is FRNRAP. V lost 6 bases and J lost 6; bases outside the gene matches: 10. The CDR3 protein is CASGSTDRVSNEQFF. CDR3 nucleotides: TGTGCTAGTGGATCGACGGACAGGGTTAGCAATGAGCAGTTCTTC.

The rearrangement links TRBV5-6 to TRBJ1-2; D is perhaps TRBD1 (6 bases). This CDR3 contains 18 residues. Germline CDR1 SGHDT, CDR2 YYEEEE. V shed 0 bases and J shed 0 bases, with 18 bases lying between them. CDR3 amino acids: CASSLAGQPPGTNYGYTF. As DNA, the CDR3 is TGTGCCAGCAGCTTGGCTGGACAGCCTCCGGGCACTAACTATGGCTACACCTTC.

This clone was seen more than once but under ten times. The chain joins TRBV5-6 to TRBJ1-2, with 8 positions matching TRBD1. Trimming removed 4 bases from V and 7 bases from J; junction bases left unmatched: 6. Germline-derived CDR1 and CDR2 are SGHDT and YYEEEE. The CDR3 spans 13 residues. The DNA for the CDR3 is TGTGCCAGCAGCCGCGACAGGGGCAGTGGCTACACCTTC. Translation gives CASSRDRGSGYTF.

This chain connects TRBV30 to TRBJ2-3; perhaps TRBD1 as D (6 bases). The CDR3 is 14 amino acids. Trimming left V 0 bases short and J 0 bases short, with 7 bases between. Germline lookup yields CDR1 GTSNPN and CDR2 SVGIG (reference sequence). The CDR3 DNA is TGTGCCTGGAGTGTGGGACATAGCACAGATACGCAGTATTTT. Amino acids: CAWSVGHSTDTQYF.

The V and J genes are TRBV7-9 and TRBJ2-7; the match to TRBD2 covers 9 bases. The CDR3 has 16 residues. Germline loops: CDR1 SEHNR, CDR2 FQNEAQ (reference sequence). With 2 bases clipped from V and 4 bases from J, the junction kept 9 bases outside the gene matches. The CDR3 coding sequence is TGTGCCAGCAGCTTACGCGGCGGGAGGGCCGGGTACGAGCAGTACTTC. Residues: CASSLRGGRAGYEQYF.

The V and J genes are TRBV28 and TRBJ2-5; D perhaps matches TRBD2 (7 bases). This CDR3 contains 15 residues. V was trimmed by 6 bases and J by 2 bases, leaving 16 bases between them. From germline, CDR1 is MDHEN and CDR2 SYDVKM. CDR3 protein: CASSPWGGGQETQYF. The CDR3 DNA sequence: TGTGCCAGCAGCCCTTGGGGGGGCGGGCAAGAGACCCAGTACTTC.

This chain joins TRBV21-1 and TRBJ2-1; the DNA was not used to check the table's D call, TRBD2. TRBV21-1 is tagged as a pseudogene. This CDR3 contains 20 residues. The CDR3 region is CASSTCRGTSGTSSYNEQFF. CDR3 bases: TGTGCCAGCAGCACGTGCCGGGGAACTAGCGGTACCAGCTCCTACAATGAGCAGTTCTTC.

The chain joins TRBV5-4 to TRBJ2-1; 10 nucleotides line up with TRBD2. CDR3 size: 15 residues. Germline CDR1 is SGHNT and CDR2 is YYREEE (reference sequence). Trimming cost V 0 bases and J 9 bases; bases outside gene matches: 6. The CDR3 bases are TGTGCCAGCAGCTTGGTGTTAGCGGGGGGCGGTGAGCAGTTCTTC. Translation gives CASSLVLAGGGEQFF.

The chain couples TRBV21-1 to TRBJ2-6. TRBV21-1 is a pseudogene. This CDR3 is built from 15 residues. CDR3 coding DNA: TGTGCCAGCATCAGGAGTGAGTTGGGGGCCAACGTCCTGACTTTC. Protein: CASIRSELGANVLTF.